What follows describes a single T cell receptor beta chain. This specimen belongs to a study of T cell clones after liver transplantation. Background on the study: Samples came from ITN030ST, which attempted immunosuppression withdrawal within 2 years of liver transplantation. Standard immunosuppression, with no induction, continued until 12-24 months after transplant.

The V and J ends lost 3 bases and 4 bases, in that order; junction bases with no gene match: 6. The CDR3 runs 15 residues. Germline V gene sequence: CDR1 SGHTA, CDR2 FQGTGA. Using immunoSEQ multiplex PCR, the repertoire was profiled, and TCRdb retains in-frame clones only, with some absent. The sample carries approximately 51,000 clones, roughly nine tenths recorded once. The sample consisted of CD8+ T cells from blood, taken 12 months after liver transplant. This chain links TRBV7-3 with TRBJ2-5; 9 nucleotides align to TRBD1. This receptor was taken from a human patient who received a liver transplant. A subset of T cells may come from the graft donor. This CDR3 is CASSLGMTGGETQYF. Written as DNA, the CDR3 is TGTGCCAGCAGCTTGGGGATGACAGGGGGAGAGACCCAGTACTTC.